The present T cell receptor beta chain was sequenced within a study of OX40 agonist ivuxolimab in advanced cancers. Looking at the study overall: Patients were treated with intravenous ivuxolimab, dosed at 0.01 to 10 mg/kg and infused every 2 weeks. Three patients, one with hepatocellular carcinoma and two with cutaneous melanoma, responded partially.

Blood samples were obtained at baseline, cycle 4 day 1, and cycle 7 day 1. Study findings and constraints: Averaging showed that CD8+ T cells had more expanded clones than CD4+ did.

Sequencing used immunoSEQ multiplex PCR; TCRdb keeps in-frame clones, though not all of them. The top ten clones hold around 5.5% of a sample with approximately 97,000 clones, about 86% of them seen once. Germline loops: CDR1 MNHNS, CDR2 SASEGT. The CDR3 spans 15 residues. V was pared by 6 bases and J by 5 bases, with 8 bases of the junction left unmatched. To note about this clone: Its matching antigen is unknown.

The chain has TRBV6-1 and TRBJ1-5, with 9 positions matching TRBD1. The clonotype was recovered from an adult with an advanced solid tumor such as melanoma, head and neck, liver or kidney cancer. The sequences come from CD4+ or CD8+ T cells sorted from blood, collected in a trial of the OX40 agonist ivuxolimab. The DNA for the CDR3 is TGTGCCAGCAGCGAGGGACAGGGCCCCTATCAGCCCCAGCATTTT. Translated, it gives CASSEGQGPYQPQHF.